Included here is one TCR beta chain sequence, with context. There are 15 residues in the CDR3. Germline V CDR1 and CDR2: LNHDA, SQIVND (reference sequence). Trimming removed 6 bases at V and 2 bases at J, with 17 bases between. This sample stems from a study of shared clonotypes between healthy human individuals. Data came from immunoSEQ multiplex PCR; TCRdb stores just in-frame clones and leaves some out. Among under 750,000 clones, roughly 72% were seen once, and the ten largest hold under 2%. The chain employs TRBV19 and TRBJ2-7; a possible D gene is TRBD1 (6 bases). The specimen sequenced was memory CD4+ T cells sorted from blood. Subset described: CD45RA-negative fraction. The TCR comes from a woman in her thirties in good health. The CDR3 protein is CASRTSSTGPYEQYF. The CDR3 bases are TGTGCCAGTAGAACGTCCTCGACAGGACCCTACGAGCAGTACTTC.